This is a list of T cell receptor beta chains from one sample in a study of blood T cell repertoires in COVID-19. The protocol was immunoSEQ multiplex PCR, while the TCRdb copy is restricted to in-frame clones and leaves out a portion. Altogether some 74,000 clones are present, 65% to 90% being singletons, with the ten largest covering less than 45%. Sequenced material: peripheral blood. The source is a man older than 75 with acute or convalescent COVID-19. Both conserved end residues are part of each CDR3. Each record gives: D gene, V gene, clone size, J gene, CDR3 protein, CDR3 DNA. The D gene is left open where the match is weak. Clone size, where shown, is once, few, many, or a class for clones that have expanded.

TRBD2	TRBV7-6	-	TRBJ2-5	CASSLALDSGAAYQYF	TGTGCCAGCAGCTTAGCGCTGGATAGCGGGGCGGCTTACCAGTACTTC
TRBD1	TRBV3-1/TRBV3-2	-	TRBJ2-1	CASSPRDSTYNEQFF	TGTGCCAGCAGCCCCCGGGACAGTACCTACAATGAGCAGTTCTTC
TRBD1	TRBV18	once	TRBJ1-4	CASSFGQGLGNEKLFF	TGTGCCAGCTCATTCGGACAGGGCTTGGGTAATGAAAAACTGTTTTTT
-	TRBV3-1/TRBV3-2	-	TRBJ1-5	CASSQQIQQPQHF	TGTGCCAGCAGCCAACAGATTCAGCAGCCCCAGCATTTT
-	TRBV30	-	TRBJ1-4	CASNRATNEKLFF	TGTGCCTCAAACAGGGCAACTAATGAAAAACTGTTTTTT
-	TRBV11-2	-	TRBJ1-1	CASQQRGIWTEAFF	TGTGCCAGCCAACAGCGGGGTATTTGGACTGAAGCTTTCTTT
TRBD1	TRBV6-5	-	TRBJ1-1	CASTLDRDYTEAFF	TGTGCCAGCACCCTAGACAGGGATTATACTGAAGCTTTCTTT
-	TRBV5-1	-	TRBJ1-6	CASSSTDPHSPLHF	TGCGCCAGCAGTTCGACAGACCCCCATTCACCCCTCCACTTT
-	TRBV29-1	-	TRBJ2-5	CSARRGEETQYF	TGCAGCGCCCGCAGGGGGGAAGAGACCCAGTACTTC
-	TRBV11-2	-	TRBJ2-2	CASSSQGLSNTGELFF	TGTGCCAGCAGCTCTCAGGGGCTATCGAACACCGGGGAGCTGTTTTTT
TRBD1	TRBV6-2/TRBV6-3	-	TRBJ2-1	CASSYETGGFYEQFF	TGTGCCAGCAGTTACGAAACAGGGGGCTTCTATGAGCAGTTCTTC
TRBD1	TRBV6-6	-	TRBJ1-1	CASSRQGLNTEAFF	TGTGCCAGCAGCCGACAGGGGCTGAACACTGAAGCTTTCTTT
-	TRBV7-9	few	TRBJ1-4	CASSSQQGIQNEKLFF	TGTGCCAGCAGCAGCCAACAGGGAATACAGAATGAAAAACTGTTTTTT
-	TRBV28	-	TRBJ2-3	CASSLGAQDTQYF	TGTGCCAGCAGCCTAGGGGCACAAGATACGCAGTATTTT
TRBD2	TRBV7-9	many	TRBJ2-2	CASSWTSVGSGELFF	TGTGCCAGCAGCTGGACTAGCGTGGGGTCCGGGGAGCTGTTTTTT
-	TRBV3-1/TRBV3-2	-	TRBJ2-6	CASSQMSSGANVLTF	TGTGCCAGCAGCCAAATGAGCTCTGGGGCCAACGTCCTGACTTTC